This T cell receptor beta chain was identified in a study of T cell responses to AZD1222 COVID-19 vaccine. Profiling relied on immunoSEQ multiplex PCR, and the TCRdb table lists in-frame clones only, not all of them. The sample has about 150,000 clones; about 92% are singletons. V gave up 2 bases and J gave up 5 bases, with 12 bases separating them. Germline V gene lookup returns CDR1 MNHNS and CDR2 SASEGT. The CDR3 sequence is 14 residues long. V and J are TRBV6-1 and TRBJ2-5; possibly TRBD1 or TRBD2 for D (5 bases each). The source material was peripheral blood, sampled 28 days after the second AZD1222 dose. The source of this sequence is an adult who received the AZD1222 COVID-19 vaccine. The CDR3 reads CASSEMRQRETQYF. In DNA form, the CDR3 reads TGTGCCAGCAGTGAAATGAGACAGCGGGAGACCCAGTACTTC.